This T cell receptor (beta chain) was obtained from a study of shared clonotypes between healthy human individuals. For the study at large: Contributing individuals were a couple of females and a few males aged 18 to 49. General study findings and limits: Naive subsets typically showed greater estimated richness than memory subsets. Read depth was anticipated to influence clonotype sharing among donors. With several donors compared, about 5.2% of naive CD4 clonotypes were shared.

On this clone itself: As yet, its antigen is unknown. The sample holds other DNA sequences that translate to the same CDR3.

Only in-frame clones appear in the TCRdb table, and some are missing; sequencing was by immunoSEQ multiplex PCR. Of around 940,000 clones listed, 70% to 85% are singletons. The V end was cut by 5 bases, the J end by 3 bases, with 8 bases between. Per the germline V gene, CDR1 is MNHEY and CDR2 is SVGAGI. CDR3 length equals 12 residues. The clonotype was recovered from a man aged 18 to 30 in good health. The rearrangement uses TRBV6-5 and TRBJ2-7; unclear D gene. Specimen: memory CD4+ T cells sorted from blood. Specified subset: CD45RA-negative fraction. The CDR3 DNA reads as TGTGCCAGCAGTACCGTGGGCTACGAGCAGTACTTC. Protein: CASSTVGYEQYF.